This TCR beta chain was captured by sequencing in a study of beta chain features in type 1 diabetes listed by TCRdb under 2018. Regarding the research as a whole: Mean age, gender distribution, total cell number and subset yield were not different between patients and healthy donors. A total of about 100 million sorted cells were examined across all samples, and RNA yield correlated strongly with the number of cells per subset. In the study, recently diagnosed type 1 diabetes patients and matched healthy donors were compared on the TCRB repertoires of their sorted circulating CD4+ T cell subsets. Whereas all 30 or so donors provided naive and central memory subsets, regulatory and stem cell-like memory subsets were isolated from just 8 patients and roughly 8 healthy donors. General study outcomes and caveats: Because small numbers of individuals were included in the HLA sub-analyses, any influence of HLA type on TCRB rearrangement was left unresolved. Because cDNA was sequenced instead of genomic DNA, highly expressing activated cells could be over-represented, though the groups showed no difference in activation or CD3 levels. At VDJ recombination sites, patients with type 1 diabetes made fewer insertions and deleted more nucleotides, a pattern implying thymic rearrangement abnormalities. PCR might favor shorter templates, but patient and control samples were amplified and corrected together, so any skew would affect both groups equally. The naive, central memory and regulatory TCRB repertoires appeared to resemble one another more closely among patients than among healthy donors. In all four CD4+ subsets, TCRB CDR3 length was moderately but significantly shorter in type 1 diabetes patients.

The entire amount of isolated RNA was reverse transcribed using the High Capacity cDNA Reverse Transcription Kit, so the sequenced TCRB transcripts were expressed ones. Deep immunoSEQ sequencing was performed on naive, central memory and regulatory T cell samples, with an average of roughly 4 million total reads per sample. After sorted cells were lysed in RLT buffer, RNA was extracted with DNase-treated RNeasy Micro or Mini kits, with the choice depending on cell number. To prevent cross-contamination, each cell subset was processed individually, whereas patient and healthy donor samples were processed jointly. The immunoSEQ multiplex PCR was used to amplify TCRB sequences from cDNA, yielding 87-bp fragments that span the CDR3 region. Amplicons were sequenced on the Illumina HiSeq platform. The published analysis was carried out like this. Synthetic template baselines were used to correct PCR bias computationally, reads within Hamming distance 2 were collapsed, and singletons that could not be merged were discarded. By aligning reads against IMGT, V, D and J genes, CDR3 length, and insertions or deletions at six rearrangement sites were assigned. Clonotype counts were normalized to sorted cell number within each subset before computing true diversity and Gini coefficients with the tcR R package. The overlap coefficient, calculated on TCRB nucleotide sequences, was used to quantify repertoire sharing. TCRdb took this table from immuneACCESS and kept in-frame rearrangements with V and J called. Such tables lack part of the clones; where checked against another copy, unresolved V genes explain under half of the gap, and the rest is unexplained. That table gives V, J and clone size, and the DNA gave D and trimming. For this sample there are almost 350,000 clones; approximately 9.7% appear just once. The ten largest clones capture roughly 0.99% of the sample.

The cysteine opens and the phenylalanine closes a CDR3 of 16 amino acids. CDR3 DNA is the only sequence kept; it has 48 bases, read in frame from the first base. The germline V gene supplies CDR1 SGHRS and CDR2 YFSETQ. The junction shows trimming of 0 bases on V and 10 bases on J, plus 17 bases between the germline ends. This clone was picked up a small number of times. Its cognate antigen has yet to be identified. No per-base quality is available; no much larger clone lies one base away. From each donor, a single peripheral blood sample of around 120 mL on average was drawn into heparinised tubes. Using a panel that included CD45RO, CCR7, CD25, CD127, CD95 and CD27, naive, central memory, regulatory and stem cell-like memory CD4+ T cells were sorted on a BD FACSAria II. All sorted populations exceeded 95% purity. PBMCs were isolated right away by Lymphoprep density gradient centrifugation and were stained directly, without culture. So that batch effects would be minimized, each experiment stained and sorted samples in pairs, pairing one healthy donor with one patient.

The rearrangement combines TRBV5-1 with TRBJ1-6, with the D segment identity uncertain. The receptor was isolated from a man younger than 45 with type 1 diabetes. Sequencing used central memory CD4+ T cells from blood. The DNA is TGCGCCAGCAGCTTGGCCGAGCTGGCGACGGGGTCACCCCTCCACTTT. It specifies CASSLAELATGSPLHF.